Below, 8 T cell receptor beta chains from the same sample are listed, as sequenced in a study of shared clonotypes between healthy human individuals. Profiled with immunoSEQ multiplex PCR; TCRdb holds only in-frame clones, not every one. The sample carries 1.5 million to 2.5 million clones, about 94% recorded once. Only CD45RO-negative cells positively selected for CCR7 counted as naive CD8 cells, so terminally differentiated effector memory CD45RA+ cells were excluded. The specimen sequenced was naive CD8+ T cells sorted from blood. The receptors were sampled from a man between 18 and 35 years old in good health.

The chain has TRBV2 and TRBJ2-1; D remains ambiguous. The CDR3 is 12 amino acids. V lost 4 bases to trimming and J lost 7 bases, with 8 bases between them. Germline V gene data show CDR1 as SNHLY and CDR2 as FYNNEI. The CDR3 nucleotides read TGTGCCAGCAGTGTTGGGGTGAATGAGCAGTTCTTC. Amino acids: CASSVGVNEQFF.

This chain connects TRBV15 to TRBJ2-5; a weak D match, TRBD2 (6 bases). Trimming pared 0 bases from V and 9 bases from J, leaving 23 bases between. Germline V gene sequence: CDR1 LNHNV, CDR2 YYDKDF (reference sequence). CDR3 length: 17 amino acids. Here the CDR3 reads CATSRDGSSALIAAQYF. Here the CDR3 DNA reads TGTGCCACCAGCAGAGACGGGAGTAGCGCCCTAATTGCGGCCCAGTACTTC.

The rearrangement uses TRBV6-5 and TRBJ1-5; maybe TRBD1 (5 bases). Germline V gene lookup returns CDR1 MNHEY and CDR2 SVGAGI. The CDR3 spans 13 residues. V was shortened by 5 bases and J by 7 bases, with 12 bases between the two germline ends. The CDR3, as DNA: TGTGCCAGCAGTCCAGGGATGGGACAGCCCCAGCATTTT. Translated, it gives CASSPGMGQPQHF.

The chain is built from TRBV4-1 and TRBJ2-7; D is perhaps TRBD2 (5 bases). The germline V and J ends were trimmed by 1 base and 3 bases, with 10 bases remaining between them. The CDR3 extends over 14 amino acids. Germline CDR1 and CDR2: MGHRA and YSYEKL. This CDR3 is CASSQVPGFYEQYF. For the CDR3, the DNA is TGCGCCAGCAGCCAAGTCCCGGGGTTCTACGAGCAGTACTTC.

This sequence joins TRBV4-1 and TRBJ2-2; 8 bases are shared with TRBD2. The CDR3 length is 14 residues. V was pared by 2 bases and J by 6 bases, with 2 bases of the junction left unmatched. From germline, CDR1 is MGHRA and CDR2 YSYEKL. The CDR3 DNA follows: TGCGCCAGCAGCCAAACGCGGGGGGCCGGGGAGCTGTTTTTT. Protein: CASSQTRGAGELFF.

DNA of the CDR3: TGTGCCAGCTCACCACCGGCCATATCTAGCGGTGAGCAGTTCTTC. Residues: CASSPPAISSGEQFF. This chain joins TRBV18 and TRBJ2-1; 7 bases map to TRBD2. The germline V gene encodes CDR1 KGHSH and CDR2 LQKENI. This CDR3 spans 15 amino acids. J lost 9 bases, V lost 0 bases, and 8 bases had no gene match. Full variable domain (missing parts from reference TRBV18 and TRBJ2-1): NAGVMQNPRHLVRRRGQEARLRCSPMKGHSHVYWYRQLPEEGLKFMVYLQKENIIDESGMPKERFSAEFPKEGPSILRIQQVVRGDSAAYFCASSPPAISSGEQFFGPGTRLTVL.

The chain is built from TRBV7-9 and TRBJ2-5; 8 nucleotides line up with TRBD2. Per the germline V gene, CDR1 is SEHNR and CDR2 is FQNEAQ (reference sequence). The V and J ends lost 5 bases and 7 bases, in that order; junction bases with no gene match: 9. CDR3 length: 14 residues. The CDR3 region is CASSPGGGELTQYF. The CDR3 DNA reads TGTGCCAGCAGCCCCGGGGGGGGCGAGCTGACCCAGTACTTC.

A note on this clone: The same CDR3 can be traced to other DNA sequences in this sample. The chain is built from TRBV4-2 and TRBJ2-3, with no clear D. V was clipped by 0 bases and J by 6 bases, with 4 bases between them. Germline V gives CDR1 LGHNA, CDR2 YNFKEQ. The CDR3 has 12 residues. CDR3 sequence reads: CASSQDSDTQYF. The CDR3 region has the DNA TGTGCCAGCAGCCAAGATTCCGATACGCAGTATTTT.